Following are 30 T cell receptor beta chains from one sample sequenced in a study of T cell repertoires in cytomegalovirus infection. These TCRs' antigens remain unknown. MiXCR, run by TCRdb on the reads, gives a single entry per CDR3 protein. The sample records 300,000 to 400,000 distinct CDR3 sequences, about 27% being singletons. Sequencing was performed on cultured PBMCs, taken from culture after CMV antigen stimulation. Source of these receptors: a human donor in good health (CMV status not recorded). Some clones in this sample may be carry-over from other donors' samples.

The genes are TRBV19 and TRBJ2-3, with 7 bases matching TRBD2. Per the germline V gene, CDR1 is LNHDA and CDR2 is SQIVND (reference sequence). This CDR3 has 14 residues. Unmatched junction bases numbered 7, after V lost 5 bases and J lost 5 bases. Written as DNA, the CDR3 is TGTGCCAGTAGTCCAGCGGGAATATTAGATACGCAGTATTTT. Translated, it gives CASSPAGILDTQYF.

This chain uses TRBV12-3 or TRBV12-4 with TRBJ1-5; D gene unclear. V was trimmed by 3 bases and J by 5 bases, leaving 11 bases between them. This CDR3 has 14 amino acids. CDR3 loop: CASSLGGPHQPQHF. In nucleotides, the CDR3 is TGTGCCAGCAGTTTGGGAGGACCCCATCAGCCCCAGCATTTT.

This clonotype has more than one count but fewer than ten. The gene calls are TRBV28 and TRBJ1-1, with TRBD1 as a possible D gene (5 bases). The CDR3 has 15 residues. Deletions cut 5 bases from V and 2 bases from J, with 15 bases between. The germline V gene has CDR1 MDHEN and CDR2 SYDVKM. This CDR3 is CASSPGGAVNTEAFF. The CDR3 DNA reads as TGTGCCAGCAGTCCCGGCGGGGCGGTTAACACTGAAGCTTTCTTT.

The chain recombines TRBV20-1 with TRBJ2-7, with TRBD1 as a possible D gene (5 bases). V shed 5 bases and J shed 3 bases, with 14 bases lying between them. Germline loops: CDR1 DFQATT, CDR2 SNEGSKA (reference sequence). The CDR3 spans 13 residues. The CDR3: CSAVWERGYEQYF. CDR3 bases: TGCAGTGCTGTGTGGGAAAGGGGCTACGAGCAGTACTTC.

The chain is built from TRBV12-3 or TRBV12-4 and TRBJ2-3, with D perhaps matching TRBD1 (5 bases). This CDR3 region has 15 residues. Trimming stripped 7 bases from V and 2 bases from J, with 16 bases between. DNA for the CDR3: TGTGCCAGCACCGTCCTAGGGGCACTCACAGATACGCAGTATTTT. Residues: CASTVLGALTDTQYF.

This clonotype was seen a few times. The V gene is TRBV11-3, the J gene TRBJ2-1; TRBD1 matches at 10 bases. The length of the CDR3 is 15 residues. With V trimmed by 5 bases and J by 7 bases, 8 bases remained unmatched. Germline V CDR1 and CDR2: SGHNT, YENEEA. The CDR3 sequence: CASSRGGTGANEQFF. In DNA, the CDR3 is TGTGCCAGCAGCCGAGGGGGGACAGGGGCTAATGAGCAGTTCTTC.

Concerning this clonotype: The CDR3 ends on some other residue instead of the conserved phenylalanine or tryptophan, so this is likely a read error. The rearrangement uses TRBV7-9 and TRBJ1-5; 10 nucleotides match TRBD1. V gave up 5 bases and J gave up 0 bases; unmatched junction bases: 7. The CDR3 has 17 residues. Germline V gene data show CDR1 as SEHNR and CDR2 as FQNEAQ (reference sequence). The CDR3 nucleotides are TGTGCCAGCAGCCCTAAAGGGACAGGGGATAGCAATCAGCCCCAGCATTCT. Translation gives CASSPKGTGDSNQPQHS.

This clonotype showed up just a few times. The DNA for the CDR3 is TGCGCCAGCAGCCGGGACAGGGGACCATCTCAAGAGACCCAGTACTTC. Its protein is CASSRDRGPSQETQYF. This chain connects TRBV5-1 to TRBJ2-5; 10 bases match TRBD1. The CDR3 totals 16 residues. CDR1 is SGHRS and CDR2 is YFSETQ in the germline V gene. V shed 4 bases, J shed 2 bases, and the junction held 8 bases outside the gene matches. The variable domain in full, with the rest retrieved from reference TRBV5-1 and TRBJ2-5, is KAGVTQTPRYLIKTRGQQVTLSCSPISGHRSVSWYQQTPGQGLQFLFEYFSETQRNKGNFPGRFSGRQFSNSRSEMNVSTLELGDSALYLCASSRDRGPSQETQYFGPGTRLLVL.

This clonotype was detected many times. The CDR3: CSAVPRRQNYGYTF. The CDR3 DNA reads TGCAGTGCAGTCCCTCGACGGCAAAACTATGGCTACACCTTC. The rearrangement uses TRBV20-1 and TRBJ1-2, with no clear D. The CDR3 loop spans 14 amino acids. Germline-derived CDR1 and CDR2 are DFQATT and SNEGSKA (reference sequence). Trimming pared 6 bases from V and 2 bases from J, leaving 16 bases between.

In this sample, this clonotype turned up many times. The rearrangement uses TRBV7-9 and TRBJ2-1, with 10 bases matching TRBD2. Per the germline V gene, CDR1 is SEHNR and CDR2 is FQNEAQ (reference sequence). V was clipped by 5 bases and J by 0 bases; unmatched bases: 4. The CDR3 extends over 16 amino acids. The CDR3 sequence is CASSRSGRSSYNEQFF. Written as DNA, the CDR3 is TGTGCCAGCAGCCGTAGCGGGAGGTCCTCCTACAATGAGCAGTTCTTC.

This clonotype was recorded a few times. The chain carries TRBV7-3 and TRBJ2-2; a weak D match, TRBD2 (6 bases). Germline loops: CDR1 SGHTA, CDR2 FQGTGA. V was shortened by 5 bases and J by 6 bases, with 16 bases between the two germline ends. There are 15 residues in the CDR3. The CDR3 coding sequence is TGTGCCAGCAGCCCACAAGTTGGGACTCCCGGGGAGCTGTTTTTT. As protein: CASSPQVGTPGELFF.

V gene TRBV27 combines with J gene TRBJ1-6; no reliable D call. In germline, CDR1 is MNHEY, CDR2 SMNVEV (reference sequence). CDR3 length: 12 residues. The V end lost 5 bases, the J end lost 7 bases, and 6 bases lay between the germline ends. The CDR3 coding sequence is TGTGCCAGCAGTGAAGAGAATTCACCCCTCCACTTT. Protein product: CASSEENSPLHF.

There are many counts of this clonotype. This rearrangement joins TRBV7-2 to TRBJ2-3, with 11 bases identical to TRBD2. V gave up 5 bases and J gave up 5 bases; unmatched junction bases: 3. The CDR3 is 14 residues long. Germline V lookup: CDR1 SGHTA, CDR2 FQGNSA. The CDR3 nucleotides read TGTGCCAGCAGCCCTGGACTAGCGGGAGATACGCAGTATTTT. It encodes CASSPGLAGDTQYF.

This clonotype has a handful of counts. This chain joins TRBV7-6 and TRBJ2-3, with 7 bases lining up with TRBD1. Germline V gene data show CDR1 as SGHVS and CDR2 as FNYEAQ. The CDR3 length is 15 residues. V lost 5 bases to trimming and J lost 5 bases; unmatched junction nucleotides: 10. CDR3 sequence: CASSPSRGLGDTQYF. DNA for the CDR3: TGTGCCAGCAGCCCTTCGAGGGGGCTTGGAGATACGCAGTATTTT.

The chain links TRBV5-6 to TRBJ2-1, with 10 bases matching TRBD1. Germline V gene lookup returns CDR1 SGHDT and CDR2 YYEEEE. The CDR3 runs 17 residues. V trimming: 0 bases; J trimming: 9 bases; junction bases outside the gene matches: 12. This CDR3 reads CASSLVAWGQGRGEQFF. In DNA form, the CDR3 reads TGTGCCAGCAGCTTGGTTGCTTGGGGACAGGGGCGGGGTGAGCAGTTCTTC. Filled out from reference TRBV5-6 and TRBJ2-1, the complete variable domain reads DAGVTQSPTHLIKTRGQQVTLRCSPKSGHDTVSWYQQALGQGPQFIFQYYEEEERQRGNFPDRFSGHQFPNYSSELNVNALLLGDSALYLCASSLVAWGQGRGEQFFGPGTRLTVL.

The sample holds a few counts of this clonotype. The chain uses TRBV7-2 and TRBJ1-4; unclear D gene. Germline V lookup: CDR1 SGHTA, CDR2 FQGNSA. The ends were cut back, 2 bases at V and 3 bases at J, with 22 bases in the middle. This CDR3 is 19 amino acids long. The CDR3 bases are TGTGCCAGCAGCTTACCCGCCGGAAGAAAGGAGAGGGCTAATGAAAAACTGTTTTTT. This sequence encodes CASSLPAGRKERANEKLFF.

A few counts support this clonotype. The chain links TRBV27 to TRBJ2-1; D unclear. In germline, CDR1 is MNHEY, CDR2 SMNVEV (reference sequence). Trimming pared 5 bases from V and 4 bases from J, leaving 12 bases between. This CDR3 contains 14 residues. The DNA for the CDR3 is TGTGCCAGCAGTCACACCGACAATTACAATGAGCAGTTCTTC. Its translation: CASSHTDNYNEQFF.

This clonotype was detected once. The chain carries TRBV11-2 and TRBJ2-1, with 10 bases lining up with TRBD1. This CDR3 is built from 15 residues. Trimming at V came to 6 bases and at J to 7 bases, leaving 9 bases not matched to a gene. The V gene's germline CDR1 is SGHAT and CDR2 FQNNGV. Here the CDR3 DNA reads TGTGCCAGCAGGCCGACAGGGGGCGCTTGGAATGAGCAGTTCTTC. Its translation is CASRPTGGAWNEQFF.

The chain employs TRBV20-1 and TRBJ1-1; D uncertain. This CDR3 is built from 12 residues. From germline, CDR1 is DFQATT and CDR2 SNEGSKA (reference sequence). The CDR3, as DNA: TGCAGGCTCTCGGCGGGGAACACTGAAGCTTTCTTT. The encoded protein is CRLSAGNTEAFF.

The gene calls are TRBV4-2 and TRBJ2-4; D is unresolved. Germline-derived CDR1 and CDR2 are LGHNA and YNFKEQ. The CDR3 loop spans 11 amino acids. V lost 6 bases and J 3 bases, leaving 3 bases between the germline ends. The CDR3 nucleotides are TGTGCCAGCAGTGGCAAAAACATTCAGTACTTC. The encoded protein is CASSGKNIQYF.

The rearrangement links TRBV11-2 to TRBJ1-2, with D maybe TRBD1 (5 bases). From germline, CDR1 is SGHAT and CDR2 FQNNGV. The V and J ends lost 2 bases and 6 bases respectively, with 10 bases between them. The CDR3 spans 13 residues. CDR3 loop: CASSLQGGDGYTF. For the CDR3, the DNA is TGTGCCAGCAGCTTACAGGGCGGGGATGGCTACACCTTC.

This chain joins TRBV12-3 or TRBV12-4 and TRBJ1-1; tentative D call: TRBD1 (5 bases). The CDR3 has 14 amino acids. The germline V and J ends were trimmed by 8 bases and 3 bases, with 16 bases remaining between them. CDR3 sequence reads: CASHKREGYTEAFF. The CDR3 DNA is TGTGCCAGCCATAAGCGGGAGGGGTACACTGAAGCTTTCTTT.

The CDR3 loop reads CATGRSGANVLTF. The CDR3 bases are TGTGCCACCGGCCGCTCTGGGGCCAACGTCCTGACTTTC. The chain joins TRBV24-1 to TRBJ2-6; no firm D call. The CDR3 sequence is 13 residues long. Trimming removed 9 bases from V and 0 bases from J, with 5 bases in between. Germline CDR1 and CDR2: KGHDR and SFDVKD.

The chain carries TRBV5-1 and TRBJ2-1; no clear D gene. CDR1 is SGHRS, CDR2 YFSETQ, per germline. Trimming cost V 4 bases and J 5 bases, with 7 bases left between them. This CDR3 is built from 12 residues. CDR3 loop: CASSRNDNEQFF. As DNA, the CDR3 is TGCGCCAGCAGCCGAAATGACAATGAGCAGTTCTTC.

This clonotype was detected a few times. This chain connects TRBV7-9 to TRBJ2-3; possibly TRBD1 or TRBD2 for D (5 bases each). Germline V gene lookup returns CDR1 SEHNR and CDR2 FQNEAQ (reference sequence). Trimming left V 3 bases short and J 4 bases short, with 17 bases between. The CDR3 sequence is 16 residues long. The CDR3 region has the DNA TGTGCCAGCAGCTTCCTAACGGGGCTAAATCCAGATACGCAGTATTTT. Translating it yields CASSFLTGLNPDTQYF.

This clonotype came up many times. CDR3 in amino acids: CASSYRDRNYGYTF. The CDR3 DNA is TGTGCCAGCAGCTATCGGGACAGAAACTATGGCTACACCTTC. The gene calls are TRBV7-2 and TRBJ1-2, with 7 positions matching TRBD1. Trimming removed 4 bases from V and 2 bases from J; junction bases left unmatched: 4. This CDR3 comprises 14 residues. In germline, CDR1 is SGHTA, CDR2 FQGNSA.

The CDR3 sequence: CASSLAMGYTEAFF. CDR3 DNA sequence: TGTGCCAGCAGCTTAGCAATGGGCTACACTGAAGCTTTCTTT. This chain connects TRBV7-9 to TRBJ1-1; no firm D call. CDR1 is SEHNR, CDR2 FQNEAQ, per germline (reference sequence). The V end was cut by 0 bases, the J end by 3 bases, with 8 bases between. The CDR3 extends over 14 amino acids.

This clonotype has ten or more counts. The chain joins TRBV7-2 to TRBJ1-1; D ambiguous. This CDR3 region has 14 residues. The germline V gene encodes CDR1 SGHTA and CDR2 FQGNSA. Trimming took off 5 bases at V and 6 bases at J, with 16 bases between the two ends. CDR3 bases: TGTGCCAGCAGCGTCATATCGGGTTGGGCTGAAGCTTTCTTT. Its protein product is CASSVISGWAEAFF.

The chain joins TRBV27 to TRBJ2-1; the match to TRBD1 covers 9 bases. Unmatched junction bases numbered 6, after V lost 6 bases and J lost 6 bases. The CDR3 spans 14 residues. Germline V gives CDR1 MNHEY, CDR2 SMNVEV (reference sequence). CDR3 amino acids: CASRLGQGTNEQFF. The CDR3 DNA sequence: TGTGCCAGCAGGCTCGGACAGGGGACCAATGAGCAGTTCTTC.

The chain uses TRBV7-3 and TRBJ2-1, with D possibly being TRBD1 (6 bases). The germline V gene encodes CDR1 SGHTA and CDR2 FQGTGA. The CDR3 has 13 residues. V was cut by 4 bases and J by 5 bases, with 9 bases left in between. This CDR3 reads CASSSYRDNEQFF. CDR3 nucleotide sequence: TGTGCCAGCAGCTCCTACAGGGACAATGAGCAGTTCTTC. The whole variable domain, filled in from reference TRBV7-3 and TRBJ2-1, reads GAGVSQTPSNKVTEKGKYVELRCDPISGHTALYWYRQSLGQGPEFLIYFQGTGAADDSGLPNDRFFAVRPEGSVSTLKIQRTERGDSAVYLCASSSYRDNEQFFGPGTRLTVL.